The 26 T cell receptor beta chains given below trace back to one sample, sequenced in a study of control samples from healthy donors and cancer patients. The table came from immunoSEQ multiplex PCR; TCRdb's copy has only in-frame clones and leaves some out. The sample yields approximately 110,000 clones, just over 90% seen once. Sequencing was done on a sample of blood. The receptors originated from a woman between 18 and 29 years old in good health.

The rearrangement joins TRBV3-1 (or the pseudogene TRBV3-2) to TRBJ2-1, with 11 bases identical to TRBD2. Germline V gene data show CDR1 as LGHDT and CDR2 as YNNKEL (reference sequence). The CDR3 totals 17 residues. V was clipped by 4 bases and J by 5 bases; unmatched bases: 10. The DNA for the CDR3 is TGTGCCAGCAGCCCACGGAAACTAGCGGGAGACGACAATGAGCAGTTCTTC. Translated, it gives CASSPRKLAGDDNEQFF.

In its sample, this clone was seen once. The V and J genes are TRBV30 and TRBJ2-1; maybe TRBD2 (5 bases). The CDR3 spans 13 residues. Germline V gives CDR1 GTSNPN, CDR2 SVGIG (reference sequence). The germline V and J ends were trimmed by 4 bases and 9 bases, with 16 bases remaining between them. CDR3 DNA sequence: TGTGCCTGGAAGCGACTAAAACCGGGTGAGCAGTTCTTC. It encodes CAWKRLKPGEQFF.

As DNA, the CDR3 is TGTGCCAGTAGTATAGGTGCGGTGGGACAAGAGACCCAGTACTTC. The encoded protein is CASSIGAVGQETQYF. The chain recombines TRBV19 with TRBJ2-5, with D hard to call. Germline V gene data show CDR1 as LNHDA and CDR2 as SQIVND (reference sequence). V was cut by 1 base and J by 2 bases, with 11 bases left in between. The length of the CDR3 is 15 residues.

This CDR3 reads CASARGAGPYEQYF. CDR3 sequence (DNA): TGTGCCAGCGCCCGGGGTGCGGGCCCCTACGAGCAGTACTTC. The chain joins TRBV2 to TRBJ2-7, with D perhaps matching TRBD2 (5 bases). The CDR3 sequence is 14 residues long. Per germline, CDR1 SNHLY and CDR2 FYNNEI. Trimming left V 8 bases short and J 2 bases short, with 16 bases between. Supplemented by reference TRBV2 and TRBJ2-7, the full variable domain reads EPEVTQTPSHQVTQMGQEVILRCVPISNHLYFYWYRQILGQKVEFLVSFYNNEISEKSEIFDDQFSVERPDGSNFTLKIRSTKLEDSAMYFCASARGAGPYEQYFGPGTRLTVT.

The chain uses TRBV3-1 (or the pseudogene TRBV3-2) and TRBJ2-7; D is undetermined. The CDR3 loop spans 11 amino acids. V was clipped by 1 base and J by 2 bases, with 0 bases between them. CDR1 and CDR2 (germline): LGHDT, YNNKEL (reference sequence). CDR3: CASSQAYEQYF. In DNA, the CDR3 is TGTGCCAGCAGCCAAGCCTACGAGCAGTACTTC.

V and J are TRBV6-2 or TRBV6-3 and TRBJ2-3; D may be TRBD1 (6 bases). The CDR3 has 20 residues. V shed 4 bases and J shed 0 bases, with 26 bases lying between them. CDR1 is MNHEY, CDR2 SVGEGT, per germline. CDR3 loop: CASSFGLAPDRTTSTDTQYF. The CDR3 DNA sequence: TGTGCCAGCAGTTTCGGTCTTGCCCCCGACAGGACGACTAGCACAGATACGCAGTATTTT.

The chain combines TRBV4-3 with TRBJ2-6, with D perhaps TRBD2 (5 bases). The germline V gene has CDR1 LGHNA and CDR2 YSLEER. The germline V and J ends were trimmed by 3 bases and 0 bases, with 15 bases remaining between them. This CDR3 region has 18 residues. In nucleotides, the CDR3 is TGCGCCAGCAGCCAGGAGATGTTTCGGGGCTCTGGGGCCAACGTCCTGACTTTC. This translates into CASSQEMFRGSGANVLTF.

This chain joins TRBV2 and TRBJ2-7; tentatively, D is TRBD2 (5 bases). The CDR3 is 12 amino acids. Trimming cost V 5 bases and J 7 bases, with 12 bases left between them. Germline V gene data show CDR1 as SNHLY and CDR2 as FYNNEI. The CDR3 coding sequence is TGTGCCAGCAGTACAGAGGGTACAGAGCAGTACTTC. Amino acid sequence: CASSTEGTEQYF.

V is TRBV5-1 and J is TRBJ2-3; 11 nucleotides match TRBD2. The CDR3 runs 18 residues. From germline, CDR1 is SGHRS and CDR2 YFSETQ. Unmatched junction bases numbered 13, after V lost 7 bases and J lost 0 bases. The CDR3: CASCILPGLAASTDTQYF. CDR3 bases: TGCGCCAGCTGTATTCTACCGGGACTAGCGGCTAGCACAGATACGCAGTATTTT.

The chain carries TRBV14 and TRBJ2-3; D gene uncertain. This CDR3 has 14 residues. Trimming removed 1 base from V and 6 bases from J, with 11 bases in between. CDR1 and CDR2 from the germline V gene are SGHDN and FVKESK. The CDR3 sequence is CASSQGLNRDTQYF. In nucleotides, the CDR3 is TGTGCCAGCAGCCAAGGACTCAACCGGGATACGCAGTATTTT.

The chain is built from TRBV5-1 and TRBJ2-1, with D maybe TRBD2 (5 bases). The CDR3 loop spans 14 amino acids. Germline loops: CDR1 SGHRS, CDR2 YFSETQ. V dropped 6 bases and J dropped 0 bases, with 10 bases sitting between them. The CDR3 DNA is TGCGCCAGCATGCTAGGGAGCTCCTACAATGAGCAGTTCTTC. It translates to CASMLGSSYNEQFF.

The gene calls are TRBV27 and TRBJ1-1, with D perhaps TRBD1 (5 bases). This CDR3 contains 14 residues. The germline V and J ends were trimmed by 5 bases and 2 bases, with 12 bases remaining between them. Per the germline V gene, CDR1 is MNHEY and CDR2 is SMNVEV (reference sequence). The DNA for the CDR3 is TGTGCCAGCAGTCCCCTAGGGGCCAACACTGAAGCTTTCTTT. This sequence encodes CASSPLGANTEAFF.

The chain carries TRBV2 and TRBJ2-5; D call uncertain. V was pared by 0 bases and J by 6 bases, with 8 bases between. CDR3 length: 13 residues. Germline CDR1 SNHLY, CDR2 FYNNEI. The CDR3 DNA reads TGTGCCAGCAGTGAAGCGCTCGGTCAGACCCAGTACTTC. Its translation is CASSEALGQTQYF.

The chain uses TRBV2 and TRBJ1-2, with D uncertain. The CDR3 length is 13 residues. Germline-derived CDR1 and CDR2 are SNHLY and FYNNEI. The V end was cut by 4 bases, the J end by 3 bases, with 9 bases between. In nucleotides, the CDR3 is TGTGCCAGCAGTGTGGAGGACTACTATGGCTACACCTTC. This gives the protein CASSVEDYYGYTF.

This clone was counted a single time. The gene calls are TRBV4-3 and TRBJ1-1; 7 nucleotides line up with TRBD1. This CDR3 spans 14 amino acids. The germline V gene has CDR1 LGHNA and CDR2 YSLEER. Trimming at V came to 0 bases and at J to 4 bases, leaving 2 bases not matched to a gene. The CDR3 loop is CASSQDDRVTEAFF. Here the CDR3 DNA reads TGCGCCAGCAGCCAAGACGACAGGGTCACTGAAGCTTTCTTT.

DNA for the CDR3: TGTGCCAGCAGCCCTACCGGGACAGAGACAAACACCATATATTTT. It codes for CASSPTGTETNTIYF. The chain uses TRBV3-1 (or the pseudogene TRBV3-2) and TRBJ1-3; 7 bases are a match to TRBD1. V lost 4 bases, J lost 6 bases, and 9 bases stayed unmatched. There are 15 residues in the CDR3. Germline values: CDR1 LGHDT, CDR2 YNNKEL (reference sequence).

This rearrangement joins TRBV4-3 to TRBJ2-6; possible D gene TRBD1, 5 bases. Germline values: CDR1 LGHNA, CDR2 YSLEER. Trimming left V 1 base short and J 0 bases short, with 10 bases between. This CDR3 is 17 amino acids long. In DNA, the CDR3 is TGCGCCAGCAGCCAAGGGGGCCCTGACTCTGGGGCCAACGTCCTGACTTTC. It translates to CASSQGGPDSGANVLTF.

The V and J genes are TRBV28 and TRBJ1-2; D ambiguous. From germline, CDR1 is MDHEN and CDR2 SYDVKM. This CDR3 region has 13 residues. The V end was cut by 7 bases, the J end by 3 bases, with 12 bases between. CDR3 amino acids: CASTSRPYYGYTF. CDR3 bases: TGTGCCAGCACATCTAGGCCGTACTATGGCTACACCTTC.

This clone occurred once. This rearrangement joins TRBV30 to TRBJ2-3; D is ambiguous. CDR3 length: 16 residues. V was pared by 4 bases and J by 0 bases, with 17 bases between. Germline V gene sequence: CDR1 GTSNPN, CDR2 SVGIG (reference sequence). The CDR3 is CAWMRLDRYSTDTQYF. CDR3 DNA: TGTGCCTGGATGCGCCTCGACCGATACAGCACAGATACGCAGTATTTT.

The rearrangement uses TRBV6-6 and TRBJ2-1, with TRBD1 matching over 11 bases. The ends lost 7 bases at V and 5 bases at J; junction bases unmatched: 7. There are 15 residues in the CDR3. The germline CDR1 and CDR2 sequences are MNHNY and SVGAGI (reference sequence). In DNA form, the CDR3 reads TGTGCCAGCAAGTGGACAGGGGGCACGAACAATGAGCAGTTCTTC. It yields the protein CASKWTGGTNNEQFF.

This clone was counted a few times. This sequence joins TRBV19 and TRBJ1-6; D remains unclear. This CDR3 has 12 amino acids. Germline CDR1 and CDR2: LNHDA and SQIVND (reference sequence). V lost 6 bases, J lost 6 bases, and 6 bases lay in between. The CDR3 region is CASRTGNSPLHF. CDR3 sequence (DNA): TGTGCCAGTAGGACGGGTAATTCACCCCTCCACTTT.

The rearrangement links TRBV6-2 or TRBV6-3 to TRBJ2-1; the D is unclear. The germline CDR1 and CDR2 sequences are MNHEY and SVGEGT. Trimming cost V 2 bases and J 5 bases, with 7 bases left between them. The CDR3 sequence is 13 residues long. CDR3: CASSYSENNEQFF. CDR3 nucleotide sequence: TGTGCCAGCAGTTACAGCGAAAACAATGAGCAGTTCTTC.

The V call is TRBV27, the J call TRBJ2-7; 7 bases agree with TRBD2. After removal of 4 bases from V and 1 base from J, the junction contained 7 bases not matched to a gene. This CDR3 is built from 15 residues. CDR1 is MNHEY and CDR2 is SMNVEV in the germline V gene (reference sequence). CDR3 region: CASSSPGTTSYEQYF. The DNA for the CDR3 is TGTGCCAGCAGTTCCCCCGGGACTACATCCTACGAGCAGTACTTC.

The rearrangement links TRBV7-2 to TRBJ2-5; D may correspond to TRBD1 or TRBD2 (5 bases each). Trimming shortened V by 4 bases and J by 7 bases, and 16 bases separated the two germline ends. CDR1 and CDR2 (germline): SGHTA, FQGNSA. The CDR3 loop spans 14 amino acids. DNA of the CDR3: TGTGCCAGCAGCTCGGGGCCGGCAAAAGGGACCCAGTACTTC. It is translated as CASSSGPAKGTQYF.

The genes are TRBV5-1 and TRBJ2-5; maybe TRBD1 (5 bases). Trimming removed 4 bases from V and 3 bases from J, with 10 bases in between. In germline, CDR1 is SGHRS, CDR2 YFSETQ. The CDR3 contains 13 residues. The CDR3 DNA sequence: TGCGCCAGCAGCCTACGACAGAAAGAGACCCAGTACTTC. Protein product: CASSLRQKETQYF.

CDR3 DNA: TGTGCCAGCGTCGGGGGAGACAATGAGCAGTTCTTC. This encodes CASVGGDNEQFF. The gene calls are TRBV12-3 or TRBV12-4 and TRBJ2-1; perhaps TRBD2 as D (6 bases). V was shortened by 8 bases and J by 5 bases, with 10 bases between the two germline ends. This CDR3 has 12 amino acids.